This TCR beta chain was observed in a study of blood T cell repertoires in COVID-19. For the study at large: The United States, Italy and Spain were the sources of the acute and convalescent COVID-19 samples. T cells, B-cell-depleted T cells, or PBMCs supplied cDNA or gDNA.

Trimming stripped 2 bases from V and 3 bases from J, with 7 bases between. The CDR3 runs to 13 residues. The germline CDR1 and CDR2 sequences are MGHRA and YSYEKL. Using immunoSEQ multiplex PCR, the repertoire was profiled, and TCRdb retains in-frame clones only, with some absent. The repertoire holds 46,000 or so clones, with around nine tenths as singletons. The source is a man aged 70 or older with active COVID-19. The chain carries TRBV4-1 and TRBJ2-5; D call uncertain. What was sequenced was peripheral blood. This CDR3 reads CASSQRTEETQYF. For the CDR3, the DNA is TGCGCCAGCAGCCAAAGAACAGAAGAGACCCAGTACTTC.